What follows are 4 T cell receptor beta chains derived from one specimen sequenced in a study of CD8 T cells in Susac syndrome. Roughly 0.45 to 1 ug RNA was reverse transcribed with random hexamers. TCRdb fed the immunoSEQ multiplex PCR reads into MiXCR, producing one record per CDR3 protein. The profile shows about 150,000 distinct CDR3 sequences, approximately 93% of them singletons. The sample taken for sequencing was CD8+ T cells from PBMCs. The receptors stem from a human donor with multiple sclerosis.

The rearrangement joins TRBV10-3 to TRBJ2-1; D gene unclear. The V gene's germline CDR1 is ENHRY and CDR2 SYGVKD. CDR3 size: 11 residues. V was cut by 5 bases and J by 6 bases, with 5 bases left in between. The CDR3 nucleotides read TGTGCCATCAGTTTCGGCAATGAGCAGTTCTTC. This codes for CAISFGNEQFF.

The chain joins TRBV27 to TRBJ2-1; unclear D gene. Germline V gene data show CDR1 as MNHEY and CDR2 as SMNVEV (reference sequence). Trimming removed 8 bases at V and 8 bases at J, with 4 bases between. The CDR3 totals 9 residues. The DNA of the CDR3 is TGTGCCAGCGGTTATGAGCAGTTCTTC. Translating gives CASGYEQFF.

This chain connects TRBV5-1 to TRBJ1-1; D unresolved. The CDR3 covers 12 residues. The germline V gene has CDR1 SGHRS and CDR2 YFSETQ. V lost 0 bases and J lost 6, with 6 bases in between. The CDR3 coding sequence is TGCGCCAGCAGCTTGGCCGGCTCTGAAGCTTTCTTT. Translated, it gives CASSLAGSEAFF.

V gene TRBV10-3 combines with J gene TRBJ1-5; D is unclear. The CDR3 has 13 residues. The germline V and J ends were trimmed by 11 bases and 1 base, with 12 bases remaining between them. The germline CDR1 and CDR2 sequences are ENHRY and SYGVKD. DNA for the CDR3: TGTGCCGCCGTCCGAGAGAGCAATCAGCCCCAGCATTTT. As protein: CAAVRESNQPQHF.